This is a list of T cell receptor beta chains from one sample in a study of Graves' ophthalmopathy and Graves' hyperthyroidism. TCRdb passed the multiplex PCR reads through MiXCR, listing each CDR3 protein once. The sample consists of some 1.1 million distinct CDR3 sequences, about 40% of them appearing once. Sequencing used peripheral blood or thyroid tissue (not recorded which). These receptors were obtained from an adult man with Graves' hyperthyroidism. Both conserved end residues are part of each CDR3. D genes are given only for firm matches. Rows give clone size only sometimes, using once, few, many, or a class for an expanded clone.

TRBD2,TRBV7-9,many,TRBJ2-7,TGTGCCAGCAGCTTGTCTGGCGGGAGAAACGAGCAGTACTTC,CASSLSGGRNEQYF
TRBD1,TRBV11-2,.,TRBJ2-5,TGTGCCAGCAGCCGTCGGGCAGGGGGGACCCAGTACTTC,CASSRRAGGTQYF
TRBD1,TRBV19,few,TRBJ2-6,TGTGCCAGTACCGACTGGGGACAGGGGGGCCCGTCTGGGGCCAACGTCCTGACTTTC,CASTDWGQGGPSGANVLTF
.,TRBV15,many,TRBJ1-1,TGTGCCACCAGCAGAGAGTCCCGGGCCCCGGAGAAAGCTTTCTTT,CATSRESRAPEKAFF
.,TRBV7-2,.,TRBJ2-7,TGTGCCAGGGCCGGTGAGGGGCTGGGGGACGAGCAGTACTTC,CARAGEGLGDEQYF
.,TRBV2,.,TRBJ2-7,TGTGCCAGCAGTGAAGCCACCGGGGAGCTGCCATCCTACGAGCAGTACTTC,CASSEATGELPSYEQYF
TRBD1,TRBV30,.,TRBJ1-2,TGTGCCTGGGGACAGGGGAGGTCTAACTATGGCTACACCTTC,CAWGQGRSNYGYTF
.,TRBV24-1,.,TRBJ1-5,TGTGTCAGCAGCAGGACGGGAGGAGGCAATCAGCCCCAGCATTTT,CVSSRTGGGNQPQHF
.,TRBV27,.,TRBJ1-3,TGTGCCAGCAAGGTTGCTCCCTCTGGAAACACCATATATTTT,CASKVAPSGNTIYF
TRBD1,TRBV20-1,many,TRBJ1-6,TGCAGTGCTAGGGCCCCAAGACAGGGGTTGGATTCACCCCTCCACTTT,CSARAPRQGLDSPLHF
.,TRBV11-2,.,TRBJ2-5,TGTGCCAGCAGCTTCAATCCGGGGCAAGGAGAGACCCAGTACTTC,CASSFNPGQGETQYF
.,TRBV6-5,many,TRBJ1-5,TGTGCCAGCACCCTTTCCATCGATAGCAATCAGCCCCAGCATTTT,CASTLSIDSNQPQHF
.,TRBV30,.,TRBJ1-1,TGTGCCTGGGTCCGGTCAGGTGAAGCTTTCTTT,CAWVRSGEAFF
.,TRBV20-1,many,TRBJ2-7,TGCAGTGCTCCCGTTGGGGGAGGCTACGAGCAGTACTTC,CSAPVGGGYEQYF
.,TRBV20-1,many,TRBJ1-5,TGCAGTGCTAGATACGGGGAGAGCAATCAGCCCCAGCATTTT,CSARYGESNQPQHF
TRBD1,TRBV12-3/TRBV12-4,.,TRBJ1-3,TGTGCCAGCAGTAGGACGACAGGGCTCGGAAACACCATATATTTT,CASSRTTGLGNTIYF
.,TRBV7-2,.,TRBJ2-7,TGTGCCAGCAGCTTAGTGAATTGGGAGCAGTACTTC,CASSLVNWEQYF
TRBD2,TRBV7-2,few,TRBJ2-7,TGTGCCAGCAGCTTAATTGGGGGGGGGGGATACGAGCAGTACTTC,CASSLIGGGGYEQYF
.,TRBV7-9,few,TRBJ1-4,TGTGCCAGCAGCTTTTTCGGGCTTGGCCCAGGAAAACTGTTTTTT,CASSFFGLGPGKLFF
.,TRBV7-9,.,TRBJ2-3,TGTGCCAGCAGCAAAAAGGGTTTCTCGAGCACAGATACGCAGTATTTT,CASSKKGFSSTDTQYF
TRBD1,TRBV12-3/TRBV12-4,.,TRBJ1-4,TGTGCCAGCAGTTTATGGGACAGGACGGCAACTAATGAAAAACTGTTTTTT,CASSLWDRTATNEKLFF
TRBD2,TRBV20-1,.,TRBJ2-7,TGCAGTGCTTCCCCGGGGGTAGCGGGGTCAAACGAGCAGTACTTC,CSASPGVAGSNEQYF
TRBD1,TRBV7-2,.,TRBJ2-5,TGTGCCAGCAGCATAACCGGGACAGGCTCTACTTCGACCCAGTACTTC,CASSITGTGSTSTQYF
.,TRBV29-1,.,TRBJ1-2,TGCAGCTTCCAACAGAACTATGGCTACACCTTC,CSFQQNYGYTF
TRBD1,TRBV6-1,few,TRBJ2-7,TGTGCCAGCAGTCCCCTCCGGGACAGGGGTCACGAGCAGTACTTC,CASSPLRDRGHEQYF
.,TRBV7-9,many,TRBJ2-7,TGTGCCAGCAGCTCCGATCAAGAATCCTACGAGCAGTACTTC,CASSSDQESYEQYF
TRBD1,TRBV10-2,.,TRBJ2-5,TGCGCCAGCAGTGCCGGACAGGGTTTTTCTGGAGGGACCCAGTACTTC,CASSAGQGFSGGTQYF
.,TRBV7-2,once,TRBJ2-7,TGTGCCACCAGCAGGGCAATCGGGGAGCTGTACTTC,CATSRAIGELYF
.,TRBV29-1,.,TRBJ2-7,TGCAGCGCCGAAATGGGCTACGAGCAGTACTTC,CSAEMGYEQYF
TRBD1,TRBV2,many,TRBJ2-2,TGTGCCAGCAGTGTGCCGACCTCGGGACAGGGAGCGAACACCGGGGAGCTGTTTTTT,CASSVPTSGQGANTGELFF
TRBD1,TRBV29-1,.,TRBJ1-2,TGCAGCGTTGAAGTCTCAGGGGGCGGCCACGTTTGGACCTTC,CSVEVSGGGHVWTF
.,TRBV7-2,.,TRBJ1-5,TGTGCCAGCAGCCCAACAGGGTTTGGTCAGCCCCAGCATTTT,CASSPTGFGQPQHF